Listed here are 28 T cell receptor beta chains from one sample, sequenced in a study of T-cell memory formation after mild COVID-19. MiXCR, run by TCRdb on the 5' RACE reads, gives a single entry per CDR3 protein. The table has 280,000 or so distinct CDR3 sequences, roughly 8% seen once. The sequencing input was PBMCs or a T cell subset sorted from them (not recorded which). These receptors all stem from a man aged 18 to 30 who had mild COVID-19 (a few samples of this study predate the infection). Cell type and time point are not known.

This clonotype was seen a few times. The gene calls are TRBV4-1 and TRBJ2-7, with D possibly being TRBD2 (6 bases). V was shortened by 4 bases and J by 0 bases, with 16 bases between the two germline ends. Germline CDR1 is MGHRA and CDR2 is YSYEKL. The CDR3 runs to 16 residues. The CDR3: CASSLELAALSYEQYF. CDR3 nucleotide sequence: TGCGCCAGCAGCCTAGAGTTAGCGGCTCTCTCCTACGAGCAGTACTTC.

In its sample, this clonotype was seen many times. The chain recombines TRBV5-1 with TRBJ1-5, with D possibly matching TRBD1 (5 bases). This CDR3 region has 14 residues. In germline, CDR1 is SGHRS, CDR2 YFSETQ. Trimming removed 0 bases from V and 5 bases from J, with 9 bases in between. This CDR3 reads CASSLAPGDQPQHF. As DNA, the CDR3 is TGCGCCAGCAGCTTGGCCCCGGGGGATCAGCCCCAGCATTTT.

Concerning this clonotype itself: Here the CDR3 omits its conserved ending phenylalanine or tryptophan, so a read error is the likely source. It is unclear where the CDR3 begins or ends on the DNA, so no DNA is shown, and the CDR3 is as TCRdb lists it. The chain carries TRBV6-5 and TRBJ1-1. CDR1 and CDR2 from the germline V gene are MNHEY and SVGAGI. The CDR3 numbers 11 amino acids, ends counted. This CDR3 reads CASSYSGQNYL.

This clonotype was observed a few times. This sequence joins TRBV28 and TRBJ2-6; D gene unclear. CDR1 MDHEN and CDR2 SYDVKM come from the germline V gene. V lost 4 bases and J 0 bases, leaving 13 bases between the germline ends. This CDR3 spans 17 amino acids. In nucleotides, the CDR3 is TGTGCCAGCAGTTCTCGTGATACGATCTCTGGGGCCAACGTCCTGACTTTC. This codes for CASSSRDTISGANVLTF.

This clonotype was counted between two and nine times. The V call is TRBV7-6, the J call TRBJ2-2; TRBD2 agrees at 15 bases. The CDR3 is made up of 18 amino acids. Unmatched junction bases numbered 8, after V lost 5 bases and J lost 4 bases. Germline V gene lookup returns CDR1 SGHVS and CDR2 FNYEAQ. CDR3 region: CASSRTSGGALGTGELFF. The CDR3, as DNA: TGTGCCAGCAGCCGGACTAGCGGGGGGGCGCTGGGCACCGGGGAGCTGTTTTTT.

Many counts were recorded for this clonotype. The CDR3, as DNA: TGTGCCAGCAGCCCCCACCAGCGGGGGGGCCCGTCGACGCAGTATTTT. This codes for CASSPHQRGGPSTQYF. The chain joins TRBV7-2 to TRBJ2-3; 10 nucleotides match TRBD2. V was clipped by 5 bases and J by 9 bases; unmatched bases: 14. From germline, CDR1 is SGHTA and CDR2 FQGNSA. CDR3 length: 16 amino acids.

This clonotype was observed a handful of times. This sequence joins TRBV3-1 and TRBJ1-4, with unresolved D. Trimming took 1 base from V and 3 from J, leaving 15 bases between them. Germline V gene lookup returns CDR1 LGHDT and CDR2 YNNKEL (reference sequence). CDR3 length: 17 amino acids. In DNA form, the CDR3 reads TGTGCCAGCAGCCAAGGGCGGAGGAGCACGGCTAATGAAAAACTGTTTTTT. Protein: CASSQGRRSTANEKLFF.

This clonotype came up a few times. The genes are TRBV20-1 and TRBJ1-2; tentatively, D is TRBD1 (6 bases). The CDR3 covers 16 residues. V was clipped by 0 bases and J by 8 bases, with 22 bases between them. The germline gives CDR1 DFQATT, CDR2 SNEGSKA (reference sequence). CDR3: CSAREYRQGLSQGYTF. The CDR3 coding sequence is TGCAGTGCTAGAGAGTACCGCCAGGGGCTCTCTCAGGGCTACACCTTC.

The CDR3 loop is CASSLVDISYEQYF. CDR3 bases: TGTGCCAGCAGCTTGGTGGACATTTCCTACGAGCAGTACTTC. V gene TRBV5-4 combines with J gene TRBJ2-7; maybe TRBD1 (5 bases). The CDR3 covers 14 residues. Germline CDR1 is SGHNT and CDR2 is YYREEE (reference sequence). V gave up 0 bases and J gave up 1 base, with 8 bases separating them.

CDR3 DNA sequence: TGTGCCAGCACGGGGGGCGCGGGCACTGAAGCTTTCTTT. Translation: CASTGGAGTEAFF. This chain links TRBV2 with TRBJ1-1, with D maybe TRBD1 (6 bases). The CDR3 is 13 amino acids. Per the germline V gene, CDR1 is SNHLY and CDR2 is FYNNEI. The ends were cut back, 7 bases at V and 4 bases at J, with 13 bases in the middle.

This clonotype was counted between two and nine times. The J gene is TRBJ2-2, the V gene TRBV2; maybe TRBD1 (5 bases). This CDR3 spans 12 amino acids. CDR1 is SNHLY and CDR2 is FYNNEI in the germline V gene. V lost 9 bases to trimming and J lost 3 bases, with 8 bases between them. This CDR3 is CASTGYTGELFF. For the CDR3, the DNA is TGTGCCAGTACAGGTTACACCGGGGAGCTGTTTTTT. Full variable domain (outside the CDR3, taken from reference TRBV2 and TRBJ2-2): EPEVTQTPSHQVTQMGQEVILRCVPISNHLYFYWYRQILGQKVEFLVSFYNNEISEKSEIFDDQFSVERPDGSNFTLKIRSTKLEDSAMYFCASTGYTGELFFGEGSRLTVL.

A few counts support this clonotype. The chain carries TRBV7-6 and TRBJ1-1; TRBD1 might be the D (5 bases). Germline values: CDR1 SGHVS, CDR2 FNYEAQ. There are 12 residues in the CDR3. V was shortened by 4 bases and J by 6 bases, with 9 bases between the two germline ends. CDR3 in amino acids: CASSSDIPEAFF. CDR3 coding DNA: TGTGCCAGCAGCTCGGACATTCCTGAAGCTTTCTTT.

This sequence joins TRBV6-2 or TRBV6-3 and TRBJ2-1, with D perhaps matching TRBD2 (7 bases). The CDR3 covers 15 residues. V gave up 2 bases and J gave up 2 bases, with 10 bases separating them. The germline V gene has CDR1 MNHEY and CDR2 SVGEGT. CDR3 in amino acids: CASSYRGAAYNEQFF. As DNA, the CDR3 is TGTGCCAGCAGTTACCGGGGGGCAGCCTACAATGAGCAGTTCTTC.

The CDR3 sequence is CASSLERAGYGYTF. In DNA form, the CDR3 reads TGTGCCAGCAGTTTAGAACGGGCTGGCTATGGCTACACCTTC. The V and J genes are TRBV27 and TRBJ1-2; D ambiguous. The germline CDR1 and CDR2 sequences are MNHEY and SMNVEV (reference sequence). Trimming stripped 2 bases from V and 4 bases from J, with 11 bases between. The CDR3 is made up of 14 amino acids.

The chain carries TRBV18 and TRBJ1-2; 9 positions agree with TRBD1. This CDR3 has 16 residues. The germline gives CDR1 KGHSH, CDR2 LQKENI. V was pared by 0 bases and J by 1 base, with 3 bases of the junction left unmatched. DNA of the CDR3: TGTGCCAGCTCACCACCGGGGACAGGGCTTAACTATGGCTACACCTTC. This translates into CASSPPGTGLNYGYTF.

This clonotype was observed many times. The J gene is TRBJ2-5, the V gene TRBV5-1; no definite D call. Germline V gene data show CDR1 as SGHRS and CDR2 as YFSETQ. V shed 1 base and J shed 7 bases, with 8 bases lying between them. This CDR3 has 12 residues. CDR3: CASSLTPGTQYF. The CDR3 DNA is TGCGCCAGCAGCTTGACTCCGGGGACCCAGTACTTC.

The chain uses TRBV14 and TRBJ1-1, with D unclear. V was cut by 1 base and J by 1 base, with 10 bases left in between. Germline CDR1 and CDR2: SGHDN and FVKESK. The CDR3 loop spans 15 amino acids. DNA for the CDR3: TGTGCCAGCAGCCAAGTCGGACTTCGGAACACTGAAGCTTTCTTT. This codes for CASSQVGLRNTEAFF.

This clonotype was seen a handful of times. The chain is built from TRBV15 and TRBJ2-7, with D possibly matching TRBD2 (6 bases). Germline V gives CDR1 LNHNV, CDR2 YYDKDF (reference sequence). This CDR3 region has 14 residues. The V end was cut by 5 bases, the J end by 4 bases, with 15 bases between. CDR3 bases: TGTGCCACCAGCTGGGGGGTCCAGGGATACGAGCAGTACTTC. Protein sequence: CATSWGVQGYEQYF.

The CDR3 coding sequence is TGTGCCTGGTCCTGGACTAGCGGCACAGATACGCAGTATTTT. Translation: CAWSWTSGTDTQYF. The chain uses TRBV30 and TRBJ2-3; 9 bases match TRBD2. The V segment lost 5 bases and the J segment 1 base; nucleotides outside the gene matches: 4. CDR3 length: 14 residues. Germline V CDR1 and CDR2: GTSNPN, SVGIG (reference sequence).

The table lists this clonotype with a few counts. This chain joins TRBV5-4 and TRBJ2-1; 8 bases agree with TRBD2. CDR3 length equals 15 residues. The ends lost 4 bases at V and 6 bases at J; junction bases unmatched: 9. Germline V lookup: CDR1 SGHNT, CDR2 YYREEE (reference sequence). The CDR3 DNA is TGTGCCAGCAGCCAATCCACGGGGGGGCTCAATGAGCAGTTCTTC. Its translation is CASSQSTGGLNEQFF.

This chain connects TRBV28 to TRBJ2-5, with 10 positions matching TRBD1. The junction had 8 bases not matched to a gene; V was cut back by 5 bases and J by 5 bases. Germline CDR1 is MDHEN and CDR2 is SYDVKM. This CDR3 has 15 amino acids. The chain's CDR3 is CASSRRQGAGETQYF. The CDR3 nucleotides are TGTGCCAGCAGTAGAAGACAGGGGGCCGGGGAGACCCAGTACTTC.

The rearrangement joins TRBV6-2 or TRBV6-3 to TRBJ2-4; D is ambiguous. Germline V CDR1 and CDR2: MNHEY, SVGEGT. This CDR3 has 15 amino acids. Trimming removed 0 bases at V and 0 bases at J, with 6 bases between. The CDR3 region has the DNA TGTGCCAGCAGTTACTCGTCCCTAGCCAAAAACATTCAGTACTTC. Its translation is CASSYSSLAKNIQYF.

This clonotype came up a few times. V gene TRBV14 combines with J gene TRBJ1-1, with D unresolved. The ends were cut back, 0 bases at V and 6 bases at J, with 5 bases in the middle. The CDR3 length is 12 residues. Germline V CDR1 and CDR2: SGHDN, FVKESK. The CDR3: CASSQDRPEAFF. The DNA of the CDR3 is TGTGCCAGCAGCCAAGATCGGCCTGAAGCTTTCTTT.

The chain is built from TRBV7-2 and TRBJ1-1; 7 nucleotides match TRBD1. Germline CDR1 SGHTA, CDR2 FQGNSA. Trimming took 5 bases from V and 9 from J; bases not matched to a gene: 6. The CDR3 loop spans 12 amino acids. DNA of the CDR3: TGTGCCAGCAGCAGACGACAGGGTCAAGCTTTCTTT. This gives the protein CASSRRQGQAFF.

This clonotype was found a few times. V gene TRBV10-3 combines with J gene TRBJ2-5; TRBD1 aligns across 11 bases. The CDR3 length is 15 residues. Per germline, CDR1 ENHRY and CDR2 SYGVKD. V shed 4 bases and J 6 bases; nucleotides not matched to a gene: 7. The CDR3 DNA is TGTGCCATCAGTGCCGGGGACAGGGGGTGGCAGACCCAGTACTTC. This translates into CAISAGDRGWQTQYF.

This clonotype turned up a few times. The gene calls are TRBV3-1 and TRBJ2-3; tentative D call: TRBD1 (5 bases). Germline V CDR1 and CDR2: LGHDT, YNNKEL (reference sequence). The CDR3 loop spans 14 amino acids. Between the trimmed V and J ends, which lost 4 bases and 4 bases, there was a span of 12 bases. This CDR3 reads CASSPQVSADTQYF. DNA for the CDR3: TGTGCCAGCAGCCCACAGGTTTCAGCAGATACGCAGTATTTT.

This clonotype was seen a handful of times. The chain couples TRBV7-9 to TRBJ2-3; TRBD1 matches 9 bases. The J segment lost 1 base and the V segment lost 5 bases, leaving 7 bases of the junction unmatched. The CDR3 has 16 residues. The germline V gene encodes CDR1 SEHNR and CDR2 FQNEAQ (reference sequence). The CDR3 nucleotides read TGTGCCAGCAGCCCCGTACGGACAGGGGGCACAGATACGCAGTATTTT. Translating gives CASSPVRTGGTDTQYF.

A few counts support this clonotype. This sequence joins TRBV5-1 and TRBJ1-2; a weak D match, TRBD1 (5 bases). The CDR3 loop spans 15 amino acids. The germline V and J ends were trimmed by 3 bases and 4 bases, with 16 bases remaining between them. Germline CDR1 is SGHRS and CDR2 is YFSETQ. DNA of the CDR3: TGCGCCAGCAGCTCGGGGCAGGGAGATTCCTATGGCTACACCTTC. Translating it yields CASSSGQGDSYGYTF. Together with reference TRBV5-1 and TRBJ1-2, the CDR3 gives the full variable domain: KAGVTQTPRYLIKTRGQQVTLSCSPISGHRSVSWYQQTPGQGLQFLFEYFSETQRNKGNFPGRFSGRQFSNSRSEMNVSTLELGDSALYLCASSSGQGDSYGYTFGSGTRLTVV.